The T cell receptor beta chain under discussion was sequenced for a study of memory CD4+ T cells and cytomegalovirus serostatus (dated by TCRdb to the late 2010s). Regarding the research as a whole: A total of roughly 33 healthy Belgian adults, of whom 9 were CMV seropositive and approximately 25 were CMV seronegative, were included in the cohort. To replicate a published TCR-based CMV serostatus classifier, the researchers sequenced the CD4+ memory TCRbeta repertoires of a Belgian cohort whose cytomegalovirus serostatus was known. On the study overall, not on this receptor specifically: Only CD4+CD45RO+ memory cells were sequenced, in contrast to the original study, which included naive and memory CD4+ and CD8+ populations. Among the 150 or so previously reported CMV-associated TCRbeta sequences, over 65 showed up in the CD4+ memory repertoires, with each one found in between one and five individuals. For predicting CMV serostatus, the median bootstrapped AUC was 0.95 using the original framework and 0.91 using a US-trained random forest. On the Belgian cohort, the classifier built on the original framework reached a median bootstrapped AUC of 0.95, with a 95% CI of 0.76-1.00. The results were interpreted as suggesting that the CMV-associated TCR signature is mostly present in the CD4+ memory repertoire.

A FACSAria II was used to sort memory CD4+ T cells, defined as single viable CD3+CD4+CD8-CD45RO+ cells. CMV serostatus was determined using a Roche Elecsys assay that detects serum IgG against CMV pp150, pp28, p38 and p52. Once the samples were thawed, total CD4+ T cells were enriched through positive selection using CD4 magnetic microbeads. The samples came from a different study that was designed specifically to examine the CD4+ T cell memory repertoire. Peripheral blood mononuclear cells were isolated and cryopreserved according to standard operating procedures, and serum was kept at -80 degrees C. Staining used CD3-PerCP (BW264/56), CD4-APC (RPA-T4), CD45RO-PE (UCHT1) and CD8-Pacific Orange (3B5) antibodies, with Sytox blue excluding non-viable cells. The Quick-DNA Microprep Kit was used to extract genomic DNA from the sorted cells. TCRbeta DNA was amplified with the immunoSEQ hsTCRbeta kit following the manufacturer's protocol. An Illumina MiSeq instrument was used to sequence the TCRbeta libraries. As for the original processing: Removing out-of-frame sequences left 2,204,828 distinct TCRbeta sequences, an average of around 67,000 per individual. Two values were used to score each individual: the count of over 150 previously reported CMV-associated TCRbeta sequences and the total count of productive distinct TCRbeta sequences. A beta-binomial model was reimplemented in Python, and random forests from scikit-learn, run with default parameters, were trained on data from the US cohort. Classifier performance on the Belgian cohort was reported as the median AUC with percentile confidence intervals calculated over 10,000 bootstrap iterations. Not all clones reach the TCRdb copy of this immuneACCESS table, which keeps in-frame sequences only. Checked studies attribute under half of the gap to unresolved V genes and leave the rest unexplained. That table supplies the V and J calls and clone size; D and trimming were determined from the DNA. The sample table lists 85,000 to 100,000 clones, about four fifths of them with a count of one. The top ten clones comprise 3.6% of the sample.

The germline V gene (reference sequence) yields SGHKS for CDR1 and YYEKEE for CDR2. V and J lose 3 bases and 2 bases, and a span of 18 bases separates them. The CDR3 numbers 16 residues from cysteine through phenylalanine. The retained sequence is limited to the CDR3, 48 bases, with the frame set at the first base. Note on this clone: Its binding antigen is unknown. No clone much larger than this one lies a single base away; base qualities are absent.

The sequencing input was memory CD4+ T cells from blood. This chain is built from TRBV5-5 and TRBJ2-7; TRBD2 might be the D gene, on 6 matching bases. This receptor was identified in an adult in good health and CMV-seropositive. The CDR3 is CASSWGRVAGTYEQYF. The DNA sequence follows: TGTGCCAGCAGCTGGGGTAGGGTGGCGGGGACCTACGAGCAGTACTTC.